The present T cell receptor (beta chain) was sequenced within a study of T cell responses to AZD1222 COVID-19 vaccine. General study points: Spike as a whole was targeted by vaccine-associated CD4 TCRs, dominant at 160-218 and 743-854. Vaccination with two AZD1222 doses was followed by a rise in Spike-specific TCR breadth and depth. Donors skewed white British and female; clonal diversity was possibly underestimated.

Note on this clone: The antigen is unknown.

V shed 7 bases, J shed 11 bases, and the junction held 11 bases outside the gene matches. Germline V gene lookup returns CDR1 SEHNR and CDR2 FQNEAQ (reference sequence). The CDR3 contains 13 residues. Assay: immunoSEQ multiplex PCR; the TCRdb copy retains only in-frame clones and omits some. The table has about 130,000 clones, roughly 87% seen once. This clonotype originated in an adult in good health. The sequences come from peripheral blood, collected on day 0 of AZD1222 vaccination. V and J are TRBV7-9 and TRBJ1-2; 9 bases line up with TRBD1. The CDR3 DNA sequence: TGTGCCAGCACACTCCGGACAGGGGCGGAATACACCTTC. This gives the protein CASTLRTGAEYTF.